This TCR beta chain is drawn from a study of cytomegalovirus exposure and HLA in healthy donors. Overall study: The early release's HLA-typed donors yielded approximately 85 million unique TCRs. Study results and limitations: Some V segments (TRBV6-2 and TRBV6-3 among them) were excluded as indistinguishable. Upon later analysis, HLA-associated TCR beta chains proved more clonally expanded than other, equally common chains.

It was healthy bone marrow donors who served as donors. The PCR made use of 60 Vbeta and 13 Jbeta primers. The method was immunoSEQ multiplex PCR; TCRdb's version includes in-frame clones alone and lacks a portion of them. Here the sample spans roughly 100,000 clones, approximately 87% being singletons. In the case of this clone: The antigen remains undetermined.

Looked up from germline, CDR1 is SEHNR and CDR2 is FQNEAQ (reference sequence). The ends were cut back, 6 bases at V and 4 bases at J, with 15 bases in the middle. The CDR3 is made up of 14 amino acids. The TCR comes from a middle-aged man in good health and CMV-seronegative. The sample consisted of PBMCs. The chain employs TRBV7-9 and TRBJ1-2, with D maybe TRBD1 (5 bases). The CDR3 loop reads CASRRGRDLYGYTF. In nucleotides, the CDR3 is TGTGCCAGCAGACGTGGGAGGGACCTCTATGGCTACACCTTC.